A single TCR beta chain is shown here with its context. The antigen remains unidentified. Germline CDR1 is SGHVS and CDR2 is FNYEAQ. The CDR3 is made up of 16 amino acids. V shed 0 bases and J shed 2 bases, with 12 bases lying between them. The data belong to a study of shared clonotypes between healthy human individuals. Overall study findings and caveats: Among non-shared clonotypes, generation probabilities were lower than among those shared by all four donors. Among several donors, approximately 5% of naive CD4 clonotypes were found in common.

Sequenced by immunoSEQ multiplex PCR; TCRdb stores in-frame clones only, minus some. The table records some 2 million clones, roughly 94% of them present only once. This receptor was taken from a man between 18 and 29 years old in good health. The gene calls are TRBV7-6 and TRBJ2-3, with D possibly called TRBD1 or TRBD2 (6 bases each). The sequencing input was naive CD4+ T cells sorted from blood. As to subset: CD45RA+ positively selected. As DNA, the CDR3 is TGTGCCAGCAGCTTAGCGCCCGGGGGCAACACAGATACGCAGTATTTT. Protein: CASSLAPGGNTDTQYF.